One and the same sample provided the 24 T cell receptor beta chains below, sequenced in a study of T cells in Graves' hyperthyroidism and ophthalmopathy. RNA transcripts gave rise to amplified TCR beta CDR3 regions. The primer set for the first-round RT-PCR of the TCR CDR3 was HTBI. TCRdb redid the calling of the multiplex PCR reads with MiXCR, one entry per CDR3 protein. The table has around 620,000 distinct CDR3 sequences, 15% to 20% seen once. The sequencing input was blood. The receptors derive from a woman in her 30s with Graves' hyperthyroidism.

The V and J genes are TRBV9 and TRBJ1-2; a weak D match, TRBD1 (5 bases). Between the trimmed V and J ends, which lost 0 bases and 3 bases, there was a span of 24 bases. The length of the CDR3 is 19 residues. Germline CDR1 is SGDLS and CDR2 is YYNGEE. The CDR3 DNA reads TGTGCCAGCAGCGTAGAAAGGATAGGGGACCGCCCCGATTACTATGGCTACACCTTC. Translating gives CASSVERIGDRPDYYGYTF.

The J gene is TRBJ2-6, the V gene TRBV9; D unresolved. Germline loops: CDR1 SGDLS, CDR2 YYNGEE. The CDR3 consists of 14 residues. V was pared by 4 bases and J by 2 bases, with 7 bases between. CDR3 sequence: CASSKIAGANVLTF. CDR3 bases: TGTGCCAGCAGCAAGATAGCTGGGGCCAACGTCCTGACTTTC.

As concerns this clonotype: A read error may be the cause here, since a much bigger clone is one base away. The genes are TRBV6-1 and TRBJ2-3, with unresolved D. Germline loops: CDR1 MNHNS, CDR2 SASEGT. Trimming removed 2 bases at V and 5 bases at J, with 2 bases between. The CDR3 has 11 amino acids. The CDR3 protein is CASSEIDTQYF. The CDR3 DNA follows: TGTGCCAGCAGTGAAATAGATACGCAGTATTTT.

The chain carries TRBV5-1 and TRBJ2-3; D call uncertain. V was cut by 4 bases and J by 6 bases, with 15 bases left in between. Germline loops: CDR1 SGHRS, CDR2 YFSETQ. The CDR3 has 14 residues. CDR3 in amino acids: CASSVLETEDTQYF. The CDR3 bases are TGCGCCAGCAGCGTACTGGAAACAGAGGATACGCAGTATTTT. The full variable domain, its missing parts supplied by reference TRBV5-1 and TRBJ2-3, is KAGVTQTPRYLIKTRGQQVTLSCSPISGHRSVSWYQQTPGQGLQFLFEYFSETQRNKGNFPGRFSGRQFSNSRSEMNVSTLELGDSALYLCASSVLETEDTQYFGPGTRLTVL.

CDR3 sequence (DNA): TGTGCCAGCAGTTTCCAACAGGGAAATCAGCCCCAGCATTTT. It translates to CASSFQQGNQPQHF. The chain links TRBV28 to TRBJ1-5, with TRBD1 as a possible D gene (6 bases). V lost 3 bases and J 4 bases, leaving 10 bases between the germline ends. The CDR3 has 14 amino acids. CDR1 and CDR2 from the germline V gene are MDHEN and SYDVKM. The full variable domain, with the rest looked up from reference TRBV28 and TRBJ1-5, is DVKVTQSSRYLVKRTGEKVFLECVQDMDHENMFWYRQDPGLGLRLIYFSYDVKMKEKGDIPEGYSVSREKKERFSLILESASTNQTSMYLCASSFQQGNQPQHFGDGTRLSIL.

J is TRBJ1-2 and V is TRBV19, with D unresolved. The ends were cut back, 6 bases at V and 1 base at J, with 9 bases in the middle. The CDR3 is made up of 13 amino acids. CDR1 LNHDA and CDR2 SQIVND come from the germline V gene (reference sequence). This chain's CDR3 is CASSPGLNYGYTF. The CDR3 nucleotides are TGTGCCAGTAGCCCCGGTCTTAACTATGGCTACACCTTC. The entire variable domain, with the rest obtained from reference TRBV19 and TRBJ1-2, is as follows: DGGITQSPKYLFRKEGQNVTLSCEQNLNHDAMYWYRQDPGQGLRLIYYSQIVNDFQKGDIAEGYSVSREKKESFPLTVTSAQKNPTAFYLCASSPGLNYGYTFGSGTRLTVV.

As regards this clonotype: Since a much larger clone is just one base distant, this may be a read error. The chain employs TRBV2 and TRBJ1-2; no clear D. V was cut by 1 base and J by 8 bases, with 8 bases left in between. Germline-derived CDR1 and CDR2 are SNHLY and FYNNEI. This CDR3 has 12 amino acids. CDR3 protein: CASSEDRSGYTF. As DNA, the CDR3 is TGTGCCAGCAGTGAAGACCGGTCGGGCTACACCTTC.

The chain combines TRBV27 with TRBJ1-6; D might be TRBD1 (5 bases). The germline V gene encodes CDR1 MNHEY and CDR2 SMNVEV (reference sequence). This CDR3 is built from 16 residues. The V end lost 3 bases, the J end lost 7 bases, and 16 bases lay between the germline ends. DNA of the CDR3: TGTGCCAGCAGTTTTGGGGGGGGTTATTGGAATTCACCCCTCCACTTT. Its protein is CASSFGGGYWNSPLHF.

In regard to this clonotype: A much larger clone is a single base away; this may be a read error. The rearrangement joins TRBV7-9 to TRBJ2-5; D not resolved. The CDR3 length is 14 residues. V was trimmed by 1 base and J by 2 bases, leaving 8 bases between them. Germline CDR1 reads SEHNR; CDR2 reads FQNEAQ (reference sequence). The CDR3 region has the DNA TGTGCCAGCAGCTTAGTGGCAGAGCAAGAGACCCAGTACTTC. Amino acid sequence: CASSLVAEQETQYF. The variable domain in full, with the rest retrieved from reference TRBV7-9 and TRBJ2-5, is DTGVSQNPRHKITKRGQNVTFRCDPISEHNRLYWYRQTLGQGPEFLTYFQNEAQLEKSRLLSDRFSAERPKGSFSTLEIQRTEQGDSAMYLCASSLVAEQETQYFGPGTRLLVL.

This clonotype occurred many times. J is TRBJ2-1 and V is TRBV24-1; D tentatively reads TRBD1 or TRBD2 (6 bases each). The V end lost 9 bases, the J end lost 2 bases, and 13 bases lay between the germline ends. Germline CDR1 and CDR2: KGHDR and SFDVKD. This CDR3 contains 14 residues. The CDR3 region has the DNA TGTGCCACCGGGGGGCAAGGACCCTACAATGAGCAGTTCTTC. As protein: CATGGQGPYNEQFF.

The gene calls are TRBV20-1 and TRBJ1-2; D is unresolved. V lost 0 bases and J lost 1, with 12 bases in between. Germline loops: CDR1 DFQATT, CDR2 SNEGSKA (reference sequence). There are 15 residues in the CDR3. The DNA for the CDR3 is TGCAGTGCTAGAGATCGGCGGAACATTAACTATGGCTACACCTTC. Amino acids: CSARDRRNINYGYTF.

This clonotype showed up many times. The chain has TRBV9 and TRBJ2-5, with D possibly TRBD2 on 5 matching bases. Trimming left V 1 base short and J 5 bases short, with 18 bases between. Germline loops: CDR1 SGDLS, CDR2 YYNGEE. The CDR3 extends over 16 amino acids. CDR3 loop: CASSVSGKRMGETQYF. CDR3 nucleotides: TGTGCCAGCAGCGTATCGGGAAAGAGGATGGGGGAGACCCAGTACTTC.

This clonotype was observed a few times. The chain employs TRBV27 and TRBJ2-7; TRBD2 aligns across 8 bases. The germline V gene encodes CDR1 MNHEY and CDR2 SMNVEV (reference sequence). The ends lost 6 bases at V and 0 bases at J; junction bases unmatched: 7. The CDR3 has 15 amino acids. CDR3 in amino acids: CASRTTGTSSYEQYF. CDR3 bases: TGTGCCAGCAGGACAACCGGGACTAGCTCCTACGAGCAGTACTTC.

The chain couples TRBV27 to TRBJ2-2; 16 positions match TRBD2. The J segment lost 4 bases and the V segment lost 6 bases, leaving 5 bases of the junction unmatched. The CDR3 loop spans 17 amino acids. The germline V gene encodes CDR1 MNHEY and CDR2 SMNVEV (reference sequence). This chain's CDR3 is CASRGLAGGALTGELFF. CDR3 DNA sequence: TGTGCCAGCAGGGGACTAGCGGGAGGGGCGCTCACCGGGGAGCTGTTTTTT.

This rearrangement joins TRBV3-1 to TRBJ2-7; the D gene is possibly TRBD1 (6 bases). Germline V gives CDR1 LGHDT, CDR2 YNNKEL (reference sequence). The germline V and J ends were trimmed by 5 bases and 2 bases, with 16 bases remaining between them. The CDR3 extends over 15 amino acids. The CDR3 reads CASSRGPGTTYEQYF. The CDR3 DNA follows: TGTGCCAGCAGCAGAGGCCCCGGGACAACCTACGAGCAGTACTTC.

This clonotype was picked up many times. The chain combines TRBV11-2 with TRBJ1-1; a weak D match, TRBD1 (6 bases). Trimming shortened V by 1 base and J by 2 bases, and 11 bases separated the two germline ends. The CDR3 has 15 amino acids. Germline CDR1 SGHAT, CDR2 FQNNGV. The CDR3 nucleotides are TGTGCCAGCAGCTTAGTTTGGACAGCCAACACTGAAGCTTTCTTT. This sequence encodes CASSLVWTANTEAFF.

The V and J genes are TRBV19 and TRBJ1-2; D is ambiguous. The V end was cut by 3 bases, the J end by 8 bases, with 22 bases between. The CDR3 sequence is 16 residues long. Per germline, CDR1 LNHDA and CDR2 SQIVND (reference sequence). The CDR3 region is CASSITSLTPREGYTF. In DNA form, the CDR3 reads TGTGCCAGTAGTATTACCTCCCTGACGCCTCGGGAGGGCTACACCTTC.

V and J are TRBV20-1 and TRBJ2-1; 10 positions match TRBD2. The CDR3 contains 14 residues. J gave up 8 bases and V 1 base, and 5 bases lay outside the gene matches. The V gene's germline CDR1 is DFQATT and CDR2 SNEGSKA (reference sequence). CDR3 sequence: CSARVASGRYEQFF. In nucleotides, the CDR3 is TGCAGTGCTAGAGTAGCTAGCGGGAGATATGAGCAGTTCTTC.

The sample holds a few counts of this clonotype. The chain employs TRBV10-3 and TRBJ2-7; 10 bases line up with TRBD2. Germline trimming cut 6 bases from V and 1 base from J; bases unmatched to any gene: 15. The CDR3 is 18 amino acids. Germline V gene lookup returns CDR1 ENHRY and CDR2 SYGVKD. CDR3 sequence: CAIRPGQATSGASYEQYF. For the CDR3, the DNA is TGTGCCATCAGGCCGGGACAGGCCACTAGCGGGGCTTCCTACGAGCAGTACTTC.

This clonotype was detected many times. This chain uses TRBV20-1 with TRBJ2-3; a possible D gene is TRBD2 (5 bases). The germline V gene has CDR1 DFQATT and CDR2 SNEGSKA (reference sequence). CDR3 length: 13 residues. The V and J ends lost 1 base and 2 bases respectively, with 7 bases between them. The DNA of the CDR3 is TGCAGTGCTAGAGGAGGGCCCACAGATACGCAGTATTTT. This encodes CSARGGPTDTQYF.

This clonotype was seen many times. J is TRBJ2-7 and V is TRBV20-1; TRBD1 might be the D (5 bases). Trimming took 6 bases from V and 2 from J, leaving 11 bases between them. The CDR3 sequence is 12 residues long. CDR1 and CDR2 from the germline V gene are DFQATT and SNEGSKA (reference sequence). CDR3 protein: CSAPQDTYEQYF. In DNA form, the CDR3 reads TGCAGTGCACCACAGGACACCTACGAGCAGTACTTC.

This clonotype was seen ten or more times. This chain joins TRBV20-1 and TRBJ2-7, with TRBD2 as a possible D gene (5 bases). Trimming cost V 1 base and J 0 bases, with 10 bases left between them. Germline-derived CDR1 and CDR2 are DFQATT and SNEGSKA (reference sequence). The CDR3 length is 14 residues. CDR3 coding DNA: TGCAGTGCTAGAGTCGGCGGAGGCTCCTACGAGCAGTACTTC. Residues: CSARVGGGSYEQYF.

The genes are TRBV6-1 and TRBJ2-2, with 8 bases fitting TRBD2. With 6 bases clipped from V and 3 bases from J, the junction kept 9 bases outside the gene matches. This CDR3 region has 16 residues. The germline V gene has CDR1 MNHNS and CDR2 SASEGT. The CDR3 region is CASSSGTRRDTGELFF. The CDR3 coding sequence is TGTGCCAGCAGCTCCGGGACTAGGAGAGACACCGGGGAGCTGTTTTTT.

This clonotype was seen a few times. The genes are TRBV7-3 and TRBJ1-6; D gene ambiguous. The CDR3 is 13 residues long. Trimming left V 5 bases short and J 7 bases short, with 9 bases between. Germline V gives CDR1 SGHTA, CDR2 FQGTGA. CDR3 coding DNA: TGTGCCAGCAGCCTATACAGCAATTCACCCCTCCACTTT. Its translation is CASSLYSNSPLHF.